This T cell receptor (beta chain) was recorded in a study of T cell responses to AZD1222 COVID-19 vaccine. Broader study findings: Of spike-specific TCRs, nearly half reportedly target regions left unmutated in variants.

TCRdb's copy holds only in-frame clones and misses some; the assay was immunoSEQ multiplex PCR. The sample yields under 200,000 clones, approximately 90% seen once. To note about this clone: Its antigen is not known.

Germline V gene lookup returns CDR1 WNHNN and CDR2 SYGVQD (reference sequence). The V gene lost 4 bases and the J gene lost 3 bases, with 13 bases spanning the gap. This CDR3 is 15 amino acids long. The chain recombines TRBV10-1 with TRBJ1-3; D remains ambiguous. This sample comprised peripheral blood, obtained on day 0 of AZD1222 vaccination. The TCR sequence derives from an adult in good health. CDR3 sequence: CASSVGQKGGNTIYF. CDR3 sequence (DNA): TGCGCCAGCAGTGTGGGTCAAAAAGGTGGAAACACCATATATTTT.